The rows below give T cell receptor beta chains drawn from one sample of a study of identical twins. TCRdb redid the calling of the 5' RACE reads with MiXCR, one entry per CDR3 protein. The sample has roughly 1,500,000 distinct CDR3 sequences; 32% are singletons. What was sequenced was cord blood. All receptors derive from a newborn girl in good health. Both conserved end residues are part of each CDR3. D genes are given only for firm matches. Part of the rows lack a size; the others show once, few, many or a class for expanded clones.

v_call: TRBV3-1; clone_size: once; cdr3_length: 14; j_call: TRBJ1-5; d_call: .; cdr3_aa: CASSQDWGNQPQHF; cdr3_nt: TGTGCCAGCAGCCAAGACTGGGGGAATCAGCCCCAGCATTTT
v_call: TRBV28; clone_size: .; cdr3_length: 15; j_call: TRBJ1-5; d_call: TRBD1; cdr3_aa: CASSPQLTGAQPQHF; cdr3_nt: TGTGCCAGCAGTCCCCAATTAACAGGGGCTCAGCCCCAGCATTTT
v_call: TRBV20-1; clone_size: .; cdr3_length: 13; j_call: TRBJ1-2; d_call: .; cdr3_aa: CSARVSGGYGYTF; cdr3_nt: TGCAGTGCTAGAGTCAGTGGGGGCTATGGCTACACCTTC
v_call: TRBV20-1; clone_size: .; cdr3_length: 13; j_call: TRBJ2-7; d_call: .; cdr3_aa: CSARDYDVLEQYF; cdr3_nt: TGCAGTGCTAGAGATTATGACGTCCTCGAGCAGTACTTC
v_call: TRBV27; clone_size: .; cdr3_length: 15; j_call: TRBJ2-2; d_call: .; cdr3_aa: CASRTLGERTGELFF; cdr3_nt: TGTGCCAGCAGGACTCTGGGGGAACGGACCGGGGAGCTGTTTTTT
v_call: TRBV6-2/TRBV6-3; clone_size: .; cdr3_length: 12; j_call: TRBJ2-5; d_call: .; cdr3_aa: CASIGLGETQYF; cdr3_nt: TGTGCCAGCATTGGGCTGGGAGAGACCCAGTACTTC
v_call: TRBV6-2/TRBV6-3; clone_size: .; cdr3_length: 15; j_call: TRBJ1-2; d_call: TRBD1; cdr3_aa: CASSNPGTDNYGYTF; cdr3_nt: TGTGCCAGCAGTAACCCCGGGACAGATAACTATGGCTACACCTTC
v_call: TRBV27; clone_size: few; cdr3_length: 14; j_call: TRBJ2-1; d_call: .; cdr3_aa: CASGGFSSYNEQFF; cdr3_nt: TGTGCCAGTGGGGGCTTCAGCTCCTACAATGAGCAGTTCTTC
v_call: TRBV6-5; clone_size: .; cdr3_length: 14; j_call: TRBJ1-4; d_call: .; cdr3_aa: CAARGGGAGEKLFF; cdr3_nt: TGTGCCGCTCGGGGTGGAGGGGCAGGTGAAAAACTGTTTTTT
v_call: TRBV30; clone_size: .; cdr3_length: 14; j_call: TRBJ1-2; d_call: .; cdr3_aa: CAWSADSLLYGYTF; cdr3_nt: TGTGCCTGGAGTGCGGACAGCCTTTTATATGGCTACACCTTC
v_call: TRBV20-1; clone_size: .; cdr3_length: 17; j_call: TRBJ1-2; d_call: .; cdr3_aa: CSARDGGQPFANYGYTF; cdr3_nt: TGCAGTGCTAGAGATGGAGGACAGCCCTTCGCTAACTATGGCTACACCTTC
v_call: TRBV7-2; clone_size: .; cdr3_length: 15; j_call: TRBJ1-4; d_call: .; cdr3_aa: CASSPGRPTNEKLFF; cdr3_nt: TGTGCCAGCAGCCCGGGACGGCCAACTAATGAAAAACTGTTTTTT
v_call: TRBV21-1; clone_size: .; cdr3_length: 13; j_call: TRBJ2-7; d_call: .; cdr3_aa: CASSKRGYNEQYF; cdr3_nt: TGTGCCAGCAGCAAAAGAGGTTACAATGAGCAGTACTTC
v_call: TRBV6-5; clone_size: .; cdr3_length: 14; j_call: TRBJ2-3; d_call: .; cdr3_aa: CASSYFQGSDTQYF; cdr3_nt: TGTGCCAGCAGTTACTTTCAGGGGTCGGATACGCAGTATTTT
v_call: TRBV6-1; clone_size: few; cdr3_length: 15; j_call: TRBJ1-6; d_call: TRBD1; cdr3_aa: CASRVDRGFNSPLHF; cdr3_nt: TGTGCCAGCAGAGTGGACAGGGGCTTTAATTCACCCCTCCACTTT
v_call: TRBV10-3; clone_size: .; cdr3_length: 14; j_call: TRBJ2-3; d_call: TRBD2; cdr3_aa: CAIKGTSGSDTQYF; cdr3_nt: TGTGCCATCAAGGGGACTAGCGGGAGCGATACGCAGTATTTT
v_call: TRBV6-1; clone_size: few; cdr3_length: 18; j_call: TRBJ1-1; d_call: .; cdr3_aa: CASSEYKVTAVSNTEAFF; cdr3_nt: TGTGCCAGCAGTGAATATAAGGTGACAGCAGTATCGAACACTGAAGCTTTCTTT
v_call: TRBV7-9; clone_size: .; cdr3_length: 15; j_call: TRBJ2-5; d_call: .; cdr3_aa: CASSFTYKYQETQYF; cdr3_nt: TGTGCCAGCAGCTTTACGTACAAGTACCAAGAGACCCAGTACTTC
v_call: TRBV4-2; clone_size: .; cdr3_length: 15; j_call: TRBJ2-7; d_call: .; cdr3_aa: CASSQDGAPPYEQYF; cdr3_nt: TGTGCCAGCAGCCAAGATGGGGCGCCCCCGTACGAGCAGTACTTC
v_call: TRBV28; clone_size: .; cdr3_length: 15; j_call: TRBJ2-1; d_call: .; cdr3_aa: CASSLWSLGANEPFF; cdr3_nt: TGTGCCAGCAGTTTATGGAGTCTAGGGGCCAATGAGCCGTTCTTC
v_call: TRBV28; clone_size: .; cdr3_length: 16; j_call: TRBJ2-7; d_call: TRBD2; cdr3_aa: CASSFPLAGGYVEQYF; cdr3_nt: TGTGCCAGCAGTTTCCCCCTAGCGGGGGGGTACGTGGAGCAGTACTTC
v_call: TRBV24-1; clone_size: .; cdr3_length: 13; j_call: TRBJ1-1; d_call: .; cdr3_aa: CATSDLDSTEAFF; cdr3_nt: TGTGCCACCAGTGATTTAGACTCCACTGAAGCTTTCTTT
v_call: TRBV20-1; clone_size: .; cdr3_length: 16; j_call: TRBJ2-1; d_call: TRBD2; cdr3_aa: CSARALRGGSYNEQFF; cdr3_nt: TGCAGTGCTAGGGCCCTTCGGGGGGGCTCCTACAATGAGCAGTTCTTC
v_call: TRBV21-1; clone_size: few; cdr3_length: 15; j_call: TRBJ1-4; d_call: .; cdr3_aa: CASSRSLRTNKKLFF; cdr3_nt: TGTGCCAGCAGCAGGTCGTTGAGAACTAATAAAAAACTGTTTTTT
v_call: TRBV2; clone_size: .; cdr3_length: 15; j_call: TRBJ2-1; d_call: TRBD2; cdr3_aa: CASSSGRGNLNEQFF; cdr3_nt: TGTGCCAGCAGTAGCGGGAGAGGGAACCTCAATGAGCAGTTCTTC
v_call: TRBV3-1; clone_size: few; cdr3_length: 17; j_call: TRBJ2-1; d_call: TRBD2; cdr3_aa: CASSRKTSGLGYNEQFF; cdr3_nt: TGTGCCAGCAGCCGCAAGACTAGCGGGTTGGGTTACAATGAGCAGTTCTTC
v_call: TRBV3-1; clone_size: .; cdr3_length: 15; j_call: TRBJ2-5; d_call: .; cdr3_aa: CASSQEGTKQETQYF; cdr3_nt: TGTGCCAGCAGCCAAGAAGGCACCAAACAAGAGACCCAGTACTTC
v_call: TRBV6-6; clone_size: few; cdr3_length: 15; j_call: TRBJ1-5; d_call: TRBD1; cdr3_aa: CASSYTPTGNQPQHF; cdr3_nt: TGTGCCAGCAGTTACACTCCGACAGGGAATCAGCCCCAGCATTTT
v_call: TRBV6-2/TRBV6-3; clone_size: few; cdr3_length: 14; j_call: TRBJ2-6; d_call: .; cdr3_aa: CASHPFDGANVLTF; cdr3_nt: TGTGCCAGCCACCCCTTCGATGGGGCCAACGTCCTGACTTTC
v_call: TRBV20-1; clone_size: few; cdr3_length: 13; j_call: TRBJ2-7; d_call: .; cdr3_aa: CSARAPSWYEQYF; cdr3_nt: TGCAGTGCTAGAGCTCCTAGCTGGTACGAGCAGTACTTC
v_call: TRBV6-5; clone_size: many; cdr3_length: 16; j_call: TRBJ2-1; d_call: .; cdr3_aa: CASSLNGWLGYNEQFF; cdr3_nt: TGTGCCAGCAGTCTAAATGGGTGGTTGGGCTACAATGAGCAGTTCTTC
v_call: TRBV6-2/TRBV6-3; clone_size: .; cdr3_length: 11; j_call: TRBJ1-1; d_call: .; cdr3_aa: CASSDGQEAFF; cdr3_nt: TGTGCCAGCAGCGACGGACAGGAAGCTTTCTTT
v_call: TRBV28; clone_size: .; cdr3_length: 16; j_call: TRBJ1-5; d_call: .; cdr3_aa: CASSLYLGASNQPQHF; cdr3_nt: TGTGCCAGCAGTTTATACCTGGGAGCGAGCAATCAGCCCCAGCATTTT
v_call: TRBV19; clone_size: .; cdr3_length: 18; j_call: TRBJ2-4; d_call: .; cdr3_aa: CASSANPLGGEAKNIQYF; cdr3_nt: TGTGCCAGTAGTGCCAACCCTCTCGGGGGCGAAGCCAAAAACATTCAGTACTTC
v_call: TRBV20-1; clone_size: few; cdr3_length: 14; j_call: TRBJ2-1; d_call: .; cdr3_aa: CSAPEGFSYNEQFF; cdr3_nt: TGCAGTGCCCCCGAGGGGTTCTCCTACAATGAGCAGTTCTTC
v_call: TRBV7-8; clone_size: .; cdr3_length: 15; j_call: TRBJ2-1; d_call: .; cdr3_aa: CASTADRLTYNEQFF; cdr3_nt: TGTGCCAGCACCGCCGACAGACTTACCTACAATGAGCAGTTCTTC
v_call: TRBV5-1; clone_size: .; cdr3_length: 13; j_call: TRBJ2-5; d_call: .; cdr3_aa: CASSARGVETQYF; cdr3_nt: TGCGCCAGCAGCGCAAGGGGGGTTGAGACCCAGTACTTC
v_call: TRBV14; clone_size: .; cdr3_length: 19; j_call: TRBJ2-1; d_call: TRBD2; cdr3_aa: CASSVGLAERGYGHNEQFF; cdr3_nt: TGTGCCAGCAGCGTGGGACTAGCTGAACGGGGATACGGACACAATGAGCAGTTCTTC
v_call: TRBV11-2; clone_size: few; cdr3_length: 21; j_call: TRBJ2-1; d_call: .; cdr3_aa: CASSLYGGMASARFGYNEQFF; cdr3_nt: TGTGCCAGCAGCTTATATGGGGGAATGGCTAGCGCGAGATTCGGCTACAATGAGCAGTTCTTC